The 28 T cell receptor beta chains presented below share a single source sample, sequenced in a study of CD8 T cells in Susac syndrome (dated by TCRdb to between 2018 and 2021). Library prep was done by the immunoSEQ multiplex PCR assay. RNA was extracted using the RNeasy kit, and roughly 0.45 to 1 microgram was reverse transcribed with random hexamers. Starting from the raw public reads, TCRdb applied fastp trimming at Q25, assembled clones with MiXCR and retained in-frame beta chains. Every CDR3 protein is listed once, alongside the most common genes and DNA of its rows. The sample table lists about 80,000 distinct CDR3 sequences, 94% of them with a count of one. Roughly 0.88% of the sample belongs to the ten largest clones. Source material: CD8+ T cells from PBMCs. The receptors were gathered from a human donor with Susac syndrome.

The CDR3 DNA reads as TGTGCCAGCAGCCGGACTCCTCAACAGGCCTCTGGAAACACCATATATTTT. As protein: CASSRTPQQASGNTIYF. This rearrangement joins TRBV3-1 to TRBJ1-3; D perhaps matches TRBD1 (5 bases). V was pared by 4 bases and J by 0 bases, with 16 bases between. Per the germline V gene, CDR1 is LGHDT and CDR2 is YNNKEL (reference sequence). The CDR3 runs 17 residues.

The CDR3 DNA reads TGTGCCAGCAGTCCCTCATTGGGCCCGAAGCATCAGCCCCAGCATTTT. Amino acids: CASSPSLGPKHQPQHF. The V call is TRBV27, the J call TRBJ1-5, with D unresolved. The CDR3 length is 16 residues. From germline, CDR1 is MNHEY and CDR2 SMNVEV (reference sequence). V lost 5 bases to trimming and J lost 5 bases, with 19 bases between them.

The chain carries TRBV15 and TRBJ1-2; perhaps TRBD1 as D (6 bases). CDR1 and CDR2 (germline): LNHNV, YYDKDF (reference sequence). CDR3 length equals 15 residues. Deletions cut 0 bases from V and 7 bases from J, with 15 bases between. The CDR3 here is CATSRDRTAGSGYTF. CDR3 DNA sequence: TGTGCCACCAGCAGAGATCGGACAGCAGGGTCTGGCTACACCTTC.

There are a few counts of this clonotype. V gene TRBV5-4 combines with J gene TRBJ1-2, with TRBD1 as a possible D gene (5 bases). The V gene lost 0 bases and the J gene lost 3 bases, with 6 bases spanning the gap. This CDR3 is built from 13 residues. In germline, CDR1 is SGHNT, CDR2 YYREEE (reference sequence). DNA for the CDR3: TGTGCCAGCAGCTTGGCCAGGGACTATGGCTACACCTTC. Its protein product is CASSLARDYGYTF.

CDR3 amino acids: CASSLAQNLQFF. The CDR3, as DNA: TGTGCCAGCAGCTTAGCACAGAATTTGCAGTTCTTC. The J gene is TRBJ2-1, the V gene TRBV7-9; D not certain. V shed 0 bases and J shed 12 bases, with 9 bases lying between them. The CDR3 is 12 residues long. Germline CDR1 reads SEHNR; CDR2 reads FQNEAQ (reference sequence).

The chain links TRBV4-3 to TRBJ2-3, with 8 bases matching TRBD2. The CDR3 length is 18 residues. J was trimmed by 2 bases and V by 2 bases; bases with no gene match: 12. Germline V lookup: CDR1 LGHNA, CDR2 YSLEER. The CDR3 loop is CASSQSSASGLYTDTQYF. The CDR3 DNA reads as TGCGCCAGCAGCCAATCAAGCGCTAGCGGGCTTTACACAGATACGCAGTATTTT.

CDR3 DNA sequence: TGTGCCAGCAGCCAAGGAACGCCGGGCACAGCTTTGGCGGATGAGCAGTTCTTC. Residues: CASSQGTPGTALADEQFF. The chain carries TRBV3-1 and TRBJ2-1; unclear D gene. Germline V gene data show CDR1 as LGHDT and CDR2 as YNNKEL (reference sequence). The CDR3 has 18 amino acids. V was pared by 1 base and J by 8 bases, with 24 bases between.

The V gene is TRBV18, the J gene TRBJ2-3, with D possibly being TRBD2 (6 bases). Trimming took 0 bases from V and 5 from J, leaving 18 bases between them. CDR1 is KGHSH, CDR2 LQKENI, per germline. The CDR3 totals 17 residues. CDR3 bases: TGTGCCAGCTCACCACCTCTACTAGCAATCTGGGGAGATACGCAGTATTTT. It is translated as CASSPPLLAIWGDTQYF.

The V call is TRBV15, the J call TRBJ1-2, with unresolved D. This CDR3 contains 13 residues. Looked up from germline, CDR1 is LNHNV and CDR2 is YYDKDF (reference sequence). V lost 0 bases and J lost 6, with 8 bases in between. The CDR3 region has the DNA TGTGCCACCAGCAGAGAAACGATGGATGGCTACACCTTC. Protein product: CATSRETMDGYTF.

The chain uses TRBV5-6 and TRBJ2-7; D might be TRBD1 (6 bases). The CDR3 spans 14 residues. Germline CDR1 is SGHDT and CDR2 is YYEEEE. The V gene lost 6 bases and the J gene lost 1 base, with 14 bases spanning the gap. For the CDR3, the DNA is TGTGCCAGCACCCCGTCAGGGGCATCCTACGAGCAGTACTTC. As protein: CASTPSGASYEQYF.

This clonotype showed up just once. The gene calls are TRBV7-8 and TRBJ2-7; D unclear. This CDR3 spans 14 amino acids. Germline CDR1 is SGHVS and CDR2 is FQNEAQ. V lost 3 bases, J lost 7 bases, and 16 bases lay in between. In DNA form, the CDR3 reads TGTGCCAGCAGCTTTCTAAGCAGCTCCCTGGAGCAGTACTTC. This sequence encodes CASSFLSSSLEQYF.

This chain links TRBV10-3 with TRBJ2-3; D is ambiguous. The CDR3 loop spans 12 amino acids. V shed 9 bases and J shed 1 base, with 8 bases lying between them. Germline CDR1 and CDR2: ENHRY and SYGVKD. The CDR3 DNA reads TGTGCCATGAATACAGGCACAGATACGCAGTATTTT. Amino acid sequence: CAMNTGTDTQYF.

The chain recombines TRBV20-1 with TRBJ2-7; D is perhaps TRBD2 (5 bases). Trimming took 4 bases from V and 0 from J, leaving 10 bases between them. CDR1 is DFQATT, CDR2 SNEGSKA, per germline (reference sequence). This CDR3 has 13 residues. CDR3 nucleotide sequence: TGCAGTGCTACCCGGGATTTCTCCTACGAGCAGTACTTC. Amino acids: CSATRDFSYEQYF.

The rearrangement links TRBV19 to TRBJ2-5, with 7 positions matching TRBD2. V lost 3 bases, J lost 4 bases, and 14 bases stayed unmatched. The CDR3 is 17 residues long. Looked up from germline, CDR1 is LNHDA and CDR2 is SQIVND (reference sequence). Here the CDR3 reads CASSIVRGRRTLETQYF. CDR3 in DNA: TGTGCCAGTAGTATTGTGCGCGGGAGACGAACTCTAGAGACCCAGTACTTC.

The rearrangement uses TRBV4-3 and TRBJ1-2; D ambiguous. CDR1 and CDR2 (germline): LGHNA, YSLEER. The CDR3 runs 15 residues. The germline V and J ends were trimmed by 0 bases and 5 bases, with 13 bases remaining between them. The CDR3 nucleotides read TGCGCCAGCAGCCAAGAAGTTACCTCCCGGTATGGCTACACCTTC. Amino acids: CASSQEVTSRYGYTF.

This chain links TRBV19 with TRBJ1-1; D uncertain. The CDR3 totals 13 residues. V was cut by 3 bases and J by 2 bases, with 7 bases left in between. Germline V CDR1 and CDR2: LNHDA, SQIVND (reference sequence). CDR3 residues: CASSMFGNTEAFF. CDR3 in DNA: TGTGCCAGTAGTATGTTCGGCAACACTGAAGCTTTCTTT.

The genes are TRBV28 and TRBJ2-7; 7 positions agree with TRBD1. The junction had 18 bases not matched to a gene; V was cut back by 7 bases and J by 0 bases. Germline V gene lookup returns CDR1 MDHEN and CDR2 SYDVKM. The CDR3 consists of 18 residues. CDR3 in amino acids: CASTPRDSVKLNSYEQYF. The CDR3 DNA is TGTGCCAGCACCCCCCGGGACAGTGTAAAATTAAACTCCTACGAGCAGTACTTC.

This chain uses TRBV28 with TRBJ2-7, with D hard to call. Germline V gene sequence: CDR1 MDHEN, CDR2 SYDVKM. This CDR3 spans 13 amino acids. V lost 1 base to trimming and J lost 1 base, with 5 bases between them. CDR3 sequence: CASSLYDSYEQYF. CDR3 nucleotide sequence: TGTGCCAGCAGTTTATACGATTCCTACGAGCAGTACTTC.

Only one count was recorded for this clonotype. The V gene is TRBV9, the J gene TRBJ1-1; 8 nucleotides line up with TRBD1. Trimming took 0 bases from V and 3 from J; bases not matched to a gene: 4. Germline loops: CDR1 SGDLS, CDR2 YYNGEE. CDR3 length equals 15 residues. The CDR3, as DNA: TGTGCCAGCAGCGTAGGAACAGGGGGATACACTGAAGCTTTCTTT. Encoded protein: CASSVGTGGYTEAFF.

CDR3: CASSSMGAGYGANVLTF. CDR3 DNA sequence: TGTGCCAGCAGCTCAATGGGGGCTGGCTACGGGGCCAACGTCCTGACTTTC. This chain joins TRBV7-3 and TRBJ2-6, with a weak D call TRBD1 (6 bases). Germline CDR1 reads SGHTA; CDR2 reads FQGTGA. The CDR3 covers 17 residues. The V end was cut by 4 bases, the J end by 4 bases, with 17 bases between.

The rearrangement uses TRBV13 and TRBJ2-7; TRBD2 aligns across 7 bases. Losses at the gene ends were 6 bases for V and 3 bases for J; bases not matched to a gene: 11. CDR3 length: 15 amino acids. The V gene's germline CDR1 is PRHDT and CDR2 FYEKMQ (reference sequence). In DNA, the CDR3 is TGTGCCAGCAGGGAATCCGGGGGGACGGTCTACGAGCAGTACTTC. This encodes CASRESGGTVYEQYF.

The genes are TRBV5-6 and TRBJ2-2, with D unclear. Trimming took off 0 bases at V and 6 bases at J, with 12 bases between the two ends. This CDR3 has 15 residues. Germline V gene lookup returns CDR1 SGHDT and CDR2 YYEEEE. The CDR3 DNA is TGTGCCAGCAGCTTGGCGGATGCGCGGCCCGGGGAGCTGTTTTTT. It is translated as CASSLADARPGELFF.

This chain connects TRBV29-1 to TRBJ2-1; a possible D gene is TRBD1 (5 bases). The CDR3 spans 16 residues. Germline V lookup: CDR1 SQVTM, CDR2 ANQGSEA. V was cut by 0 bases and J by 3 bases, with 15 bases left in between. The CDR3 coding sequence is TGCAGCGTTGAAGATCCTCAATGGGGCTTCTACAATGAGCAGTTCTTC. Its protein is CSVEDPQWGFYNEQFF.

The chain uses TRBV5-4 and TRBJ2-3; D is uncertain. Trimming shortened V by 3 bases and J by 6 bases, and 11 bases separated the two germline ends. CDR1 is SGHNT, CDR2 YYREEE, per germline (reference sequence). The CDR3 sequence is 13 residues long. This CDR3 is CASSSEPMDTQYF. Here the CDR3 DNA reads TGTGCCAGCAGCTCGGAGCCCATGGATACGCAGTATTTT.

This chain uses TRBV7-2 with TRBJ2-7, with TRBD1 matching over 10 bases. The CDR3 loop spans 15 amino acids. The V segment lost 1 base and the J segment 4 bases; nucleotides outside the gene matches: 4. Germline-derived CDR1 and CDR2 are SGHTA and FQGNSA. The CDR3: CASSLEGQGMYEQYF. The DNA for the CDR3 is TGTGCCAGCAGCTTAGAGGGACAGGGGATGTACGAGCAGTACTTC.

V and J are TRBV20-1 and TRBJ2-1; D remains ambiguous. This CDR3 region has 14 residues. CDR1 is DFQATT and CDR2 is SNEGSKA in the germline V gene (reference sequence). V lost 6 bases, J lost 0 bases, and 12 bases lay in between. CDR3 nucleotides: TGCAGTGCCCCCGACCTGAGCTCCTACAATGAGCAGTTCTTC. This sequence encodes CSAPDLSSYNEQFF.

J is TRBJ2-7 and V is TRBV7-9; TRBD2 agrees at 16 bases. The trim removed 2 bases at V and 6 bases at J, leaving 13 bases unmatched. This CDR3 spans 19 amino acids. The germline V gene has CDR1 SEHNR and CDR2 FQNEAQ (reference sequence). The CDR3, as DNA: TGTGCCAGCAGCTTAAAGGGACTAGCGGGAGGGCCGGTACCCTTCGAGCAGTACTTC. Residues: CASSLKGLAGGPVPFEQYF.

The chain has TRBV12-3 or TRBV12-4 and TRBJ1-2, with 7 bases that match TRBD1. V dropped 1 base and J dropped 4; count of bases not matched to a gene: 3. The CDR3 is made up of 14 amino acids. CDR3 loop: CASSLVGGFYGYTF. The CDR3 DNA follows: TGTGCCAGCAGTTTAGTAGGGGGCTTCTATGGCTACACCTTC.